This TCR beta chain was obtained from a study of tumor and adjacent non-tumor tissue in lung cancer. Study findings and constraints: Normal lung showed higher cumulative top 100 clone frequency than tumor. Significantly higher TCR diversity was found in tumor than normal lung. Patients with more diverse tumor TCRs had worse survival.

Turning to this clonotype: Its antigen is not identified. A clone one base away is much larger, so this may be a read error. This CDR3 fails to terminate in the conserved phenylalanine or tryptophan, so it likely reflects a read error.

No cell sorting was done before RNA was extracted from the tissue. Distant lung tissue was collected more than 3 cm away from the tumor edge. Newly diagnosed lung cancer patients had thoracic surgery in China, August–November 2014, without prior chemotherapy. The library came from three nested PCR rounds adapted from ARM-PCR protocols. One entry per CDR3 protein, called by TCRdb with MiXCR from the multiplex PCR reads. The sample has roughly 90,000 distinct CDR3 sequences, 75% to 85% seen once. The sample taken for sequencing was distant non-tumor lung tissue. The origin of this receptor is a woman between 50 and 59 years old with non-small cell lung cancer.

DNA of the CDR3: TGTGCCAGCAGCTTAATAACTTCCAATGAGCAGTTCTCC. Translating gives CASSLITSNEQFS. This chain links TRBV7-9 with TRBJ2-1, with D unclear. CDR3 length equals 13 residues. V lost 2 bases and J lost 6, with 8 bases in between. The germline gives CDR1 SEHNR, CDR2 FQNEAQ (reference sequence).